The next 2 T cell receptor beta chains were all read from a single sample in a study of tumor-infiltrating lymphocytes in primary liver carcinoma. DNA and RNA were both co-extracted from 20-30 mg of bulk tissue that had not been sorted. From 500 ng of total RNA, TCR beta-specific cDNA was reverse-transcribed using a constant-region primer. Amplification in three nested multiplex PCR rounds with slightly modified ARM-PCR gave rise to TCR beta libraries. Two initial PCR rounds of roughly 10 cycles each paired TRBV1-TRBV30 forward primers with a C-beta reverse primer. TCRdb re-called the multiplex PCR reads through MiXCR, storing one row per CDR3 protein. The data show roughly 100,000 distinct CDR3 sequences, roughly 80% seen once. Sequencing was done on a sample of liver tumor tissue from sampling region 3. The subset: tumor region T3, left-lateral pole. The source of these receptors is a middle-aged man with primary liver carcinoma and hepatitis B virus infection.

As regards this clonotype: One junction end does not reproduce the germline sequence, and a read error may be involved. The gene calls are TRBV29-1 and TRBJ2-1; no firm D call. The CDR3 covers 13 residues. Germline V gives CDR1 SQVTM, CDR2 ANQGSEA. CDR3 residues: CIAHRPTDNEQFF. CDR3 DNA: TGTATCGCTCACCGTCCGACCGACAATGAGCAGTTCTTC.

A word on this clonotype: A much bigger clone sits one base away, suggesting this may be a read error. The rearrangement links TRBV5-1 to TRBJ1-5; 11 nucleotides align to TRBD1. The CDR3 length is 15 residues. V trimming: 0 bases; J trimming: 8 bases; junction bases outside the gene matches: 4. The germline V gene has CDR1 SGHRS and CDR2 YFSETQ. The CDR3 protein is CASSLEGQGDEPQHF. DNA for the CDR3: TGCGCCAGCAGCTTGGAGGGACAGGGGGATGAGCCCCAGCATTTT.